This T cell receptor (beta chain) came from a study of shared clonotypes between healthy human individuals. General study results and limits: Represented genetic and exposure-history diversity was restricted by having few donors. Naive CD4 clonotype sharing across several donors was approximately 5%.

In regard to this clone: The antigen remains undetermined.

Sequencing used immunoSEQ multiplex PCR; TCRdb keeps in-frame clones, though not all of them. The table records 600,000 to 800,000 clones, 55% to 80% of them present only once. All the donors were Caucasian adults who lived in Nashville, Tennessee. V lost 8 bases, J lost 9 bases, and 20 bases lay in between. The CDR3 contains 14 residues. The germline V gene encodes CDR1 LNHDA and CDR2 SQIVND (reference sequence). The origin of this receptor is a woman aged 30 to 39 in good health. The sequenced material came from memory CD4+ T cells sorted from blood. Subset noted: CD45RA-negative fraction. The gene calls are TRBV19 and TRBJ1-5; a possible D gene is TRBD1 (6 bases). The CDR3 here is CASWGGRFGRPQHF. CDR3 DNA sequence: TGTGCCAGTTGGGGGGGGCGGTTCGGACGGCCCCAGCATTTT.